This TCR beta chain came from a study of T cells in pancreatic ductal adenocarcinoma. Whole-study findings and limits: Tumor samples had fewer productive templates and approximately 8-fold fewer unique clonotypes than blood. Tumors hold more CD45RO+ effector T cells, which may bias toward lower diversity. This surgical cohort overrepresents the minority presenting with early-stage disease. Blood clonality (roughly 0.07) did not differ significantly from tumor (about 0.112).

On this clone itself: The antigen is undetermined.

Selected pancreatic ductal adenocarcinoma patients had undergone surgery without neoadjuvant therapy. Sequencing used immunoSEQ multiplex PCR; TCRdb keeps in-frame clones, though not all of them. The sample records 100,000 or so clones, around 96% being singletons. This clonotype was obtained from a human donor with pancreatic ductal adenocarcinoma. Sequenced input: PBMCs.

CDR3 in DNA: TGTGCCAGCAAGGTCAGGGGGGACAGCACAATCTCTGGAAACACCATATATTTT. This gives the protein CASKVRGDSTISGNTIYF. V gene TRBV5-6 combines with J gene TRBJ1-3, with 7 bases identical to TRBD1. CDR3 size: 18 residues. Losses at the gene ends were 6 bases for V and 0 bases for J; bases not matched to a gene: 15. The germline CDR1 and CDR2 sequences are SGHDT and YYEEEE.